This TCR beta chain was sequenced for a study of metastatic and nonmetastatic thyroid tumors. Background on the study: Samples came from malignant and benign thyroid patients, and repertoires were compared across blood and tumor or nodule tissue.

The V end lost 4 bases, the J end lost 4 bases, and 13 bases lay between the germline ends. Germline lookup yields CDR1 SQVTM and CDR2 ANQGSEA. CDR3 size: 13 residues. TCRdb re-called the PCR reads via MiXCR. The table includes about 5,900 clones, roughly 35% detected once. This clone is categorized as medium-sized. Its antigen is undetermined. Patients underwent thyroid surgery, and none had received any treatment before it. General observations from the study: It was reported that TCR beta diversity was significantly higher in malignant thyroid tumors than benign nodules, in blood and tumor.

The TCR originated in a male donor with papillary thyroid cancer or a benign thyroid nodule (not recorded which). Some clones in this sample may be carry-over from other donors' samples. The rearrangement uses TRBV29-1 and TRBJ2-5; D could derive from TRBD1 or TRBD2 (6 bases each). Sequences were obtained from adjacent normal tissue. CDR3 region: CSVVGGVRETQYF. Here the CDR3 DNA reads TGCAGCGTTGTGGGGGGCGTGAGAGAGACCCAGTACTTC.